This TCR beta chain is drawn from a study of cytomegalovirus exposure and HLA in healthy donors. The germline V and J ends were trimmed by 2 bases and 4 bases, with 14 bases remaining between them. Germline V CDR1 and CDR2: MNHNY, SVGAGI (reference sequence). There are 15 residues in the CDR3. 60 Vbeta and 13 Jbeta primers were used in PCR. Sequencing used immunoSEQ multiplex PCR; TCRdb keeps in-frame clones, though not all of them. This sample carries under 250,000 clones, about 85% of them seen once, and the ten largest clones take around 0.23%. The rearrangement joins TRBV6-6 to TRBJ1-1; D may be TRBD1 (5 bases). The sequencing sample was made of PBMCs. This TCR came from a girl aged 2 to 9 in good health and CMV-seronegative. In DNA form, the CDR3 reads TGTGCCAGCAGTTACCTGGACGGCGGGGGCACTGAAGCTTTCTTT. The encoded protein is CASSYLDGGGTEAFF.